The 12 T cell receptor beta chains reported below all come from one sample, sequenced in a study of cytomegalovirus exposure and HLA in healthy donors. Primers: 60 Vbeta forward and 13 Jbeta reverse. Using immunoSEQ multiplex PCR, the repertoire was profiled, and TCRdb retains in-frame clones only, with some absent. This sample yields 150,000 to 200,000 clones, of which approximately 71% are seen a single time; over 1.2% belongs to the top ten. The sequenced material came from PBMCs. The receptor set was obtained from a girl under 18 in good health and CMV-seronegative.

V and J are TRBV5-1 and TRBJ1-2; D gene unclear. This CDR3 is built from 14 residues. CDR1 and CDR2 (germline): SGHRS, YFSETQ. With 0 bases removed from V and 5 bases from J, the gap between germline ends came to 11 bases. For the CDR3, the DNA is TGCGCCAGCAGCTTGGCCGAGGAAGTTTATGGCTACACCTTC. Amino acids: CASSLAEEVYGYTF.

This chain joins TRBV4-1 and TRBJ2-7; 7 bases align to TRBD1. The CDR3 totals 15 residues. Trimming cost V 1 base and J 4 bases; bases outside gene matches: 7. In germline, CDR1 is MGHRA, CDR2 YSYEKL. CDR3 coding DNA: TGCGCCAGCAGCCAAGTTGGGACAGTTTTTTACGAGCAGTACTTC. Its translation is CASSQVGTVFYEQYF.

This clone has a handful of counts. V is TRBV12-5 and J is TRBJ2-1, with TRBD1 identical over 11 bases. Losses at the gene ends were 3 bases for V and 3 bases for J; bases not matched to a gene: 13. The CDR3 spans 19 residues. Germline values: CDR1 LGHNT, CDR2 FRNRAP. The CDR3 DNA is TGTGCTAGTGGTTTCCGGGGACAGGGGGTAGCGGGGGACTACAATGAGCAGTTCTTC. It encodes CASGFRGQGVAGDYNEQFF. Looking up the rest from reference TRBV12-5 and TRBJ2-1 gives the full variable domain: DARVTQTPRHKVTEMGQEVTMRCQPILGHNTVFWYRQTMMQGLELLAYFRNRAPLDDSGMPKDRFSAEMPDATLATLKIQPSEPRDSAVYFCASGFRGQGVAGDYNEQFFGPGTRLTVL.

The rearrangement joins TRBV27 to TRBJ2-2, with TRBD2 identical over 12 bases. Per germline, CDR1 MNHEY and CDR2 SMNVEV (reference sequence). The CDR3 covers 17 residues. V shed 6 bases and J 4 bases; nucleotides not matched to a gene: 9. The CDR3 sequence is CASRIQLAGGRTGELFF. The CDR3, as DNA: TGTGCCAGCAGAATCCAACTAGCGGGGGGACGCACCGGGGAGCTGTTTTTT.

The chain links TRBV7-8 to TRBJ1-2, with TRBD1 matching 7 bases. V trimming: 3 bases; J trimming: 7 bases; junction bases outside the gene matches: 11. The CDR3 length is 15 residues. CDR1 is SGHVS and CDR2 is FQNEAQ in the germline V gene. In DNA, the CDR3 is TGTGCCAGCAGCTTCCATGGGACAGCGGAGCTTGGCTACACCTTC. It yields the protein CASSFHGTAELGYTF.

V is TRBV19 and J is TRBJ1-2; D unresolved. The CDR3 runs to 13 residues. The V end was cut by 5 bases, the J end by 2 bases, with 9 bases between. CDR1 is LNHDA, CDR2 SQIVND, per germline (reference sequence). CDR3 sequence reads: CASSEGRNYGYTF. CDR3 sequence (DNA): TGTGCCAGTAGTGAGGGCCGGAACTATGGCTACACCTTC. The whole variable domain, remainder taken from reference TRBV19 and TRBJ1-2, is DGGITQSPKYLFRKEGQNVTLSCEQNLNHDAMYWYRQDPGQGLRLIYYSQIVNDFQKGDIAEGYSVSREKKESFPLTVTSAQKNPTAFYLCASSEGRNYGYTFGSGTRLTVV.

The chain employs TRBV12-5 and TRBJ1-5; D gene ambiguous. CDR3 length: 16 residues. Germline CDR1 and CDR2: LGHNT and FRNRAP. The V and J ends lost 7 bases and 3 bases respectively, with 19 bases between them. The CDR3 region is CASAPGRERNNQPQHF. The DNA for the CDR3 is TGTGCTAGTGCCCCCGGTCGGGAAAGAAACAATCAGCCCCAGCATTTT.

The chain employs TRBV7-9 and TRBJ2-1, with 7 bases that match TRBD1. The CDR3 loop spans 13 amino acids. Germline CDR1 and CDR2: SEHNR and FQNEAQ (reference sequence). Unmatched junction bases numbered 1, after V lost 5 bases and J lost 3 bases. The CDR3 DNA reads TGTGCCAGCAGCCCAGGGGGCTACAATGAGCAGTTCTTC. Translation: CASSPGGYNEQFF.

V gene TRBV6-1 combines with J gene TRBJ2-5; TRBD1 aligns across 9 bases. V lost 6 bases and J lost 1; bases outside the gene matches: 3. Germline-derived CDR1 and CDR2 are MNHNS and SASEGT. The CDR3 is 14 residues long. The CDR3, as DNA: TGTGCCAGCAGCTACAGGGGGCTCCAAGAGACCCAGTACTTC. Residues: CASSYRGLQETQYF.

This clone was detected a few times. The CDR3 nucleotides are TGTGCCAGCAGCTTAGGGGGGGGCCAGGTAAGGACTGAAGCTTTCTTT. Amino acid sequence: CASSLGGGQVRTEAFF. The chain combines TRBV7-6 with TRBJ1-1; D perhaps matches TRBD1 (6 bases). This CDR3 has 16 residues. Trimming shortened V by 1 base and J by 5 bases, and 17 bases separated the two germline ends. Germline loops: CDR1 SGHVS, CDR2 FNYEAQ.

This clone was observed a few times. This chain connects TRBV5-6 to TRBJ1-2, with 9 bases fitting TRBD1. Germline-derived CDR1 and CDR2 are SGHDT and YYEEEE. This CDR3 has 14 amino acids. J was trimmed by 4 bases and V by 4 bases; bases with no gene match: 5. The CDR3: CASSPGTGSYGYTF. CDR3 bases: TGTGCCAGCAGCCCTGGGACAGGGAGCTATGGCTACACCTTC.

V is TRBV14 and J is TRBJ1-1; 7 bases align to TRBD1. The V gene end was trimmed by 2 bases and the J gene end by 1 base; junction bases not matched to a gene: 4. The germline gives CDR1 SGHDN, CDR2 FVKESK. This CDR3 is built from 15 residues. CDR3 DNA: TGTGCCAGCAGCCAATACAGGGGCCCGAACACTGAAGCTTTCTTT. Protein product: CASSQYRGPNTEAFF.